The subject of this entry is one T cell receptor (beta chain). The antigen remains undetermined. This CDR3 has 14 residues. V was clipped by 0 bases and J by 9 bases, with 9 bases between them. Per the germline V gene, CDR1 is MNHEY and CDR2 is SVGEGT. This table comes from immunoSEQ multiplex PCR, and its TCRdb copy is limited to in-frame clones, with some not included. This sample yields roughly 38,000 clones, of which over 70% are seen a single time; 1% to 1.5% belongs to the top ten. These data belong to a study of CD4 T cells in relation to SARS-CoV-2 and coronaviruses. The receptor comes from an adult with COVID-19. The sample consisted of naive CD4+ T cells from PBMCs, cultured in vitro. Documented subset: naive CD4+ T cells isolated by negative enrichment. The genes are TRBV6-2 or TRBV6-3 and TRBJ1-6; no reliable D call. The CDR3 loop is CASSYSAGSSPLHF. CDR3 DNA: TGTGCCAGCAGTTACTCGGCGGGTTCTTCACCCCTCCACTTT.